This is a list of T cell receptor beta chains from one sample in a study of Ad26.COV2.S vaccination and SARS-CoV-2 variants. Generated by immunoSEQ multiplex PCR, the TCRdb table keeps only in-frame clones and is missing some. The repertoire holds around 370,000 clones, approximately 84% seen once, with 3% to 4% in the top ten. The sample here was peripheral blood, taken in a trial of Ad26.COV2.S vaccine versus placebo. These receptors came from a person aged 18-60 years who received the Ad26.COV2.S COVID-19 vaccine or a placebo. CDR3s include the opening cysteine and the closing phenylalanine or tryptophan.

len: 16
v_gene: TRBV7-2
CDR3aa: CASSYRLAGRTGELFF

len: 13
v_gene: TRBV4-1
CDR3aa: CASTEERTSPQFF

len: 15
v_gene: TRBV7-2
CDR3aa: CASSLAGGLYNEQFF

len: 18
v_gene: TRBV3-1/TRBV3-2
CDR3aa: CASSSRDWTSGQYNEQFF

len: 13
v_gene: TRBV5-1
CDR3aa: CASSFITNEKLFF

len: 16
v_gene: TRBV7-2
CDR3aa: CASSTKIRRETGELFF

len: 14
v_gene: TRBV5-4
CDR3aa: CASSSGGAQTEAFF

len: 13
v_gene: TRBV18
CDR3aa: CASSPPSSYEQYF

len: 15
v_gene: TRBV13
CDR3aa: CASSFRSFRGETQYF

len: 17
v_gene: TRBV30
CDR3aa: CAWRDPWGQVGNYGYTF

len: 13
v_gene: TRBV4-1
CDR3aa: CASSQDTPYEQYF

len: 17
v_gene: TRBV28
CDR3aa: CASSLRGTGGAGYGYTF

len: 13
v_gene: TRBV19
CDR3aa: CASSATGLWGAFF

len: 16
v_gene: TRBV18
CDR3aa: CASSPGPGGLNEKLFF

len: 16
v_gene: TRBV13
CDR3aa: CASSFPQGAFTGELFF

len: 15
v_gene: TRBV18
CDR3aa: CASSGLAGGRYEQYF

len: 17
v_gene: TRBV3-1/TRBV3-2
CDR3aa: CASSPPGSGRKKGTIYF

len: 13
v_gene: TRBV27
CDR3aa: CASSLEWNTEAFF

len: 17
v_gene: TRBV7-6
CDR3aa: CASSLAFGNSGANVLTF

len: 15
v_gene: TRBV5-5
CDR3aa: CASSPSQGALGEAFF

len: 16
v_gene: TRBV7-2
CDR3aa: CASSSGLAGGIDEQYF

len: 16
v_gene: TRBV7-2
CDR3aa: CASSSGIWGSQETQYF

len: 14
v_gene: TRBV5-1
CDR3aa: CASSPNPDLGELFF

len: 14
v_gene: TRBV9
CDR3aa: CASKWRAGDQPQHF

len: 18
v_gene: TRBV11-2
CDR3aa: CASSLRGMGVLAGNEQFF

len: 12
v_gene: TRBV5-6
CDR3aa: CASSIEGYGYTF

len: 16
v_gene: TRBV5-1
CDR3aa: CASSLGAVRAGETQYF

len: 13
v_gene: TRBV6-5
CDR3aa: CASRQGPGNTIYF

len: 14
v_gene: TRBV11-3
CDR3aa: CASSLLAGNNEQFF

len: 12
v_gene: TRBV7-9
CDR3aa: CASSPMDYEQYF

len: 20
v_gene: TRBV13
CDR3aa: CASSLRLAGFGPEARYEQYF

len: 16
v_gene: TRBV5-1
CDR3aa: CASSGVTSGHYNEQFF

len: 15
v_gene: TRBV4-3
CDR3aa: CASSRTDRDYNEQFF

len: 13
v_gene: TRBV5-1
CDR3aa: CASSLKGYNEQFF

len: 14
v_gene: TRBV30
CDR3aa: CARTGTSGTDTQYF

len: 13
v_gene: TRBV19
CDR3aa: CASSGQFNQPQHF

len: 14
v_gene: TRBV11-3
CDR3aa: CASSCRGSRQPQHF

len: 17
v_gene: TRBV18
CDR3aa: CASSPRLTGGQQETQYF

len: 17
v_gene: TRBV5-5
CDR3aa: CASSLGGGTSVLYEQYF

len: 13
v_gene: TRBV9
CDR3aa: CASSSRTQDTQYF

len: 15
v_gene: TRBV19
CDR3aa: CASSIILAGSDTQYF

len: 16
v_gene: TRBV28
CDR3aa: CASRLDRTSSYNEQFF

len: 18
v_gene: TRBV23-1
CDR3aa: CASSQWSRDSPGTGELFF

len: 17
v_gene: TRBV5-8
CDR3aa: CASSPYGTGHVWYGYTF

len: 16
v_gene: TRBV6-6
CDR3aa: CASSYNVWAGNTEAFF

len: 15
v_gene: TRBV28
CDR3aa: CASSLASSGANVLTF

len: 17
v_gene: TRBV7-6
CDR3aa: CASSRAELAGAAGELFF